These 28 T cell receptor beta chains share one sample of origin, sequenced in a study of blood T cells in healthy people across ages (dated by TCRdb to between 2014 and 2016). The library was made by 5' RACE. TCRdb shows the sequencer as Illumina HiSeq 2500. A second PCR of 7 to 11 cycles was performed with a sample-barcoded 5' primer and a J-beta primer mix. TCRdb reran the public reads through fastp at Q25 and MiXCR, keeping productive beta chains. Each entry is one CDR3 protein sequence, shown with its most common DNA and genes. This sample lists around 800,000 distinct CDR3 sequences; about 26% were detected once. The ten largest clones represent 2.5% to 3.5% of the sample. Another study also made use of these data, one on T cells of mothers and their children.

Sequencing was performed on blood. These TCRs come from a boy between 10 and 17 years old in good health.

This clonotype turned up a few times. The V gene is TRBV4-2, the J gene TRBJ1-4; weak D call: TRBD1 (5 bases). V was clipped by 0 bases and J by 7 bases, with 15 bases between them. The CDR3 contains 16 residues. Germline CDR1 is LGHNA and CDR2 is YNFKEQ. In DNA, the CDR3 is TGTGCCAGCAGCCAAGATGGCGGTGTCGGGGGTGAAAAACTGTTTTTT. This encodes CASSQDGGVGGEKLFF.

This rearrangement joins TRBV28 to TRBJ1-4; no reliable D call. The CDR3 length is 14 residues. Trimming removed 3 bases from V and 7 bases from J, with 12 bases in between. Germline CDR1 and CDR2: MDHEN and SYDVKM. For the CDR3, the DNA is TGTGCCAGCAGTTTTACCCGTGCTGGTGAAAAACTGTTTTTT. Encoded protein: CASSFTRAGEKLFF.

The chain employs TRBV27 and TRBJ2-7; weak D call: TRBD1 (5 bases). From germline, CDR1 is MNHEY and CDR2 SMNVEV (reference sequence). The CDR3 is made up of 14 amino acids. Trimming shortened V by 3 bases and J by 0 bases, and 9 bases separated the two germline ends. CDR3 in amino acids: CASSFKDTSYEQYF. CDR3 in DNA: TGTGCCAGCAGTTTTAAGGACACCTCCTACGAGCAGTACTTC.

This clonotype showed up just a few times. One end of the junction does not line up with germline, which may come from a read error. The chain combines TRBV20-1 with TRBJ2-5; TRBD2 might be the D (6 bases). The germline V gene has CDR1 DFQATT and CDR2 SNEGSKA (reference sequence). The CDR3 consists of 12 residues. The CDR3 DNA reads as TGCAGTGCTGGCCCCCCGGGAGAGACTCAGTACTTC. Protein sequence: CSAGPPGETQYF.

The chain joins TRBV6-5 to TRBJ1-3; perhaps TRBD1 as D (5 bases). Germline V gene lookup returns CDR1 MNHEY and CDR2 SVGAGI. This CDR3 is 16 amino acids long. Trimming pared 0 bases from V and 3 bases from J, leaving 12 bases between. DNA of the CDR3: TGTGCCAGCAGTTACTCTCTTGGGGCTGGTGGAAACACCATATATTTT. As protein: CASSYSLGAGGNTIYF.

The chain joins TRBV9 to TRBJ1-3; 7 bases are shared with TRBD1. The CDR3 length is 15 residues. CDR1 and CDR2 from the germline V gene are SGDLS and YYNGEE. V shed 1 base, J shed 3 bases, and the junction held 4 bases outside the gene matches. The CDR3 reads CASSVQQGLGNTIYF. CDR3 nucleotide sequence: TGTGCCAGCAGCGTACAACAGGGGCTTGGAAACACCATATATTTT.

The chain joins TRBV5-6 to TRBJ2-5; tentative D call: TRBD2 (6 bases). Germline CDR1 reads SGHDT; CDR2 reads YYEEEE. V dropped 0 bases and J dropped 5 bases, with 11 bases sitting between them. The CDR3 has 14 residues. The CDR3 coding sequence is TGTGCCAGCAGCTTGGTGGAGGGTGGGGAGACCCAGTACTTC. This encodes CASSLVEGGETQYF. Complete variable domain (other parts from reference TRBV5-6 and TRBJ2-5): DAGVTQSPTHLIKTRGQQVTLRCSPKSGHDTVSWYQQALGQGPQFIFQYYEEEERQRGNFPDRFSGHQFPNYSSELNVNALLLGDSALYLCASSLVEGGETQYFGPGTRLLVL.

The chain employs TRBV20-1 and TRBJ2-3, with unresolved D. V shed 6 bases and J shed 0 bases, with 10 bases lying between them. Germline CDR1 DFQATT, CDR2 SNEGSKA (reference sequence). This CDR3 has 13 residues. The chain's CDR3 is CSAPAPSTDTQYF. The CDR3 DNA reads as TGCAGTGCCCCGGCTCCTAGCACAGATACGCAGTATTTT.

Only a few counts were recorded for this clonotype. The chain employs TRBV7-9 and TRBJ2-5; no firm D call. The CDR3 spans 13 residues. The germline CDR1 and CDR2 sequences are SEHNR and FQNEAQ (reference sequence). Trimming stripped 5 bases from V and 2 bases from J, with 9 bases between. The CDR3 sequence: CASSVLEQETQYF. The CDR3, as DNA: TGTGCCAGCAGCGTATTGGAGCAAGAGACCCAGTACTTC.

This chain joins TRBV7-6 and TRBJ2-7; D may be TRBD1 (5 bases). Looked up from germline, CDR1 is SGHVS and CDR2 is FNYEAQ. V was shortened by 5 bases and J by 2 bases, with 16 bases between the two germline ends. CDR3 length: 15 amino acids. CDR3: CASSLRGDRAYEQYF. The CDR3 DNA reads as TGTGCCAGCAGCCTACGAGGCGACAGAGCCTACGAGCAGTACTTC.

The chain recombines TRBV29-1 with TRBJ2-3; TRBD2 matches at 9 bases. The CDR3 consists of 14 residues. Germline CDR1 is SQVTM and CDR2 is ANQGSEA. The trim removed 4 bases at V and 3 bases at J, leaving 5 bases unmatched. CDR3 residues: CSVVRAGGTDTQYF. The DNA for the CDR3 is TGCAGCGTTGTTAGGGCGGGAGGGACAGATACGCAGTATTTT.

The chain joins TRBV6-6 to TRBJ2-1; unclear D gene. The J call may be faulty, since TRBJ2-7 better matches the DNA end. From germline, CDR1 is MNHNY and CDR2 SVGAGI (reference sequence). The CDR3 covers 15 residues. This chain's CDR3 is CASSSGAPSSYEQYF. The CDR3 DNA follows: TGTGCCAGCAGTTCGGGCGCTCCCAGTTCCTACGAGCAGTACTTC.

This clonotype turned up a few times. V usage is TRBV27 and J usage is TRBJ2-3; D tentatively fits TRBD1 or TRBD2 (5 bases each). Germline values: CDR1 MNHEY, CDR2 SMNVEV (reference sequence). V lost 8 bases and J lost 8, with 20 bases in between. This CDR3 region has 14 residues. CDR3 amino acids: CASASRDHRRTQYF. In nucleotides, the CDR3 is TGTGCCAGCGCGTCTCGGGACCATCGACGTACGCAGTATTTT.

This sequence joins TRBV12-3 or TRBV12-4 and TRBJ2-5; D may match TRBD1 or TRBD2 (6 bases each). This CDR3 is built from 15 residues. Trimming removed 6 bases at V and 5 bases at J, with 19 bases between. CDR3 in amino acids: CASSSLGGLMETQYF. The CDR3 bases are TGTGCCAGCAGCTCCCTGGGGGGCCTGATGGAGACCCAGTACTTC.

The chain joins TRBV7-2 to TRBJ2-5; perhaps TRBD1 as D (6 bases). CDR3 length: 13 amino acids. The V end lost 4 bases, the J end lost 5 bases, and 11 bases lay between the germline ends. CDR1 is SGHTA and CDR2 is FQGNSA in the germline V gene. CDR3 sequence (DNA): TGTGCCAGCAGCTGGACAGTCTTTGAGACCCAGTACTTC. Its protein is CASSWTVFETQYF.

This chain connects TRBV6-1 to TRBJ2-1, with D perhaps matching TRBD1 (6 bases). Deletions cut 7 bases from V and 7 bases from J, with 23 bases between. This CDR3 has 16 residues. CDR1 and CDR2 (germline): MNHNS, SASEGT. CDR3 DNA: TGTGCCAGCAAGGCCCCCAGACAGGAGTTGGGTAATGAGCAGTTCTTC. It translates to CASKAPRQELGNEQFF.

J is TRBJ1-3 and V is TRBV6-5; TRBD1 agrees at 7 bases. Germline-derived CDR1 and CDR2 are MNHEY and SVGAGI. There are 21 residues in the CDR3. Trimming removed 0 bases from V and 0 bases from J; junction bases left unmatched: 17. The CDR3 loop is CASSYSIGTAAPTASGNTIYF. The CDR3 DNA reads TGTGCCAGCAGTTACTCGATAGGGACAGCGGCCCCCACAGCCTCTGGAAACACCATATATTTT.

This clonotype has a handful of counts. This chain connects TRBV20-1 to TRBJ2-5, with TRBD2 matching over 10 bases. J lost 5 bases, V lost 0 bases, and 9 bases had no gene match. This CDR3 spans 16 amino acids. Germline CDR1 and CDR2: DFQATT and SNEGSKA (reference sequence). CDR3 DNA: TGCAGTGCTAGAGATCCGAGCGGGGGGGCCGGGGAGACCCAGTACTTC. Translating it yields CSARDPSGGAGETQYF.

The genes are TRBV6-4 and TRBJ1-4, with D possibly matching TRBD1 (6 bases). V shed 7 bases and J shed 0 bases, with 18 bases lying between them. The CDR3 runs 17 residues. Germline values: CDR1 MRHNA, CDR2 SNTAGT. The CDR3 coding sequence is TGTGCCAGCACCCCGGGAGGGGGAGTTGCAACTAATGAAAAACTGTTTTTT. This translates into CASTPGGGVATNEKLFF.

The V and J genes are TRBV18 and TRBJ2-2; 8 bases line up with TRBD2. V was pared by 2 bases and J by 1 base, with 3 bases of the junction left unmatched. The CDR3 runs to 16 residues. Germline V gives CDR1 KGHSH, CDR2 LQKENI. CDR3 coding DNA: TGTGCCAGCTCACCATCGGGGACTAGGAACACCGGGGAGCTGTTTTTT. Translated, it gives CASSPSGTRNTGELFF.

This chain uses TRBV20-1 with TRBJ2-5; D is tentatively TRBD1 or TRBD2 (6 bases each). Trimming pared 6 bases from V and 5 bases from J, leaving 16 bases between. This CDR3 is built from 13 residues. In germline, CDR1 is DFQATT, CDR2 SNEGSKA (reference sequence). This CDR3 is CSATTGRWETQYF. The CDR3 DNA reads TGCAGTGCCACCACAGGGAGGTGGGAGACCCAGTACTTC.

The chain has TRBV7-7 and TRBJ2-7, with 10 bases identical to TRBD1. CDR3 size: 15 residues. Looked up from germline, CDR1 is SSHAT and CDR2 is FNYEAQ (reference sequence). Trimming removed 3 bases from V and 2 bases from J; junction bases left unmatched: 4. Here the CDR3 DNA reads TGTGCCAGCAGCTTCGGGACAGGGGCAACCTACGAGCAGTACTTC. Residues: CASSFGTGATYEQYF.

This clonotype appeared many times. This sequence joins TRBV20-1 and TRBJ2-7, with 7 bases aligning to TRBD2. Germline V gene data show CDR1 as DFQATT and CDR2 as SNEGSKA (reference sequence). V lost 3 bases to trimming and J lost 3 bases; unmatched junction nucleotides: 5. This CDR3 is built from 13 residues. The CDR3 bases are TGCAGTGCTAGCGGGGGGTTCCTCTACGAGCAGTACTTC. This codes for CSASGGFLYEQYF.

CDR3 in amino acids: CASSFLPGQGNTEAFF. In nucleotides, the CDR3 is TGTGCCAGCAGCTTTCTACCGGGACAGGGAAACACTGAAGCTTTCTTT. The chain recombines TRBV7-9 with TRBJ1-1; 9 nucleotides match TRBD1. J gave up 2 bases and V 3 bases, and 7 bases lay outside the gene matches. In germline, CDR1 is SEHNR, CDR2 FQNEAQ (reference sequence). CDR3 length: 16 amino acids.

In this sample, this clonotype turned up a few times. CDR3 DNA: TGCAGCGTTGGGACGGGGGTCGCCGGGGAGCTGTTTTTT. It is translated as CSVGTGVAGELFF. The V call is TRBV29-1, the J call TRBJ2-2; perhaps TRBD2 as D (6 bases). This CDR3 is built from 13 residues. V lost 4 bases to trimming and J lost 6 bases, with 12 bases between them. Germline lookup yields CDR1 SQVTM and CDR2 ANQGSEA.

The chain combines TRBV2 with TRBJ1-2; D remains ambiguous. V was pared by 3 bases and J by 4 bases, with 9 bases between. Germline V gene data show CDR1 as SNHLY and CDR2 as FYNNEI. The CDR3 is made up of 13 amino acids. CDR3 DNA: TGTGCCAGCAGTGAGGGAGGAGGCTATGGCTACACCTTC. It translates to CASSEGGGYGYTF.

The chain uses TRBV24-1 and TRBJ2-5; 10 positions agree with TRBD2. This CDR3 contains 18 residues. The ends lost 5 bases at V and 4 bases at J; junction bases unmatched: 15. Germline loops: CDR1 KGHDR, CDR2 SFDVKD. The CDR3 coding sequence is TGTGCCACCAGTGGTCGTACTAGCGGGGTAGTCAAGAGAGAGACCCAGTACTTC. Residues: CATSGRTSGVVKRETQYF.

The rearrangement uses TRBV5-1 and TRBJ2-1, with TRBD1 matching 7 bases. The germline gives CDR1 SGHRS, CDR2 YFSETQ. V gave up 0 bases and J gave up 0 bases; unmatched junction bases: 6. CDR3 length: 17 amino acids. The CDR3 spells CASSLDRGVSSYNEQFF. The CDR3 DNA reads as TGCGCCAGCAGCTTGGACAGGGGCGTAAGCTCCTACAATGAGCAGTTCTTC.